These 20 T cell receptor beta chains share one sample of origin, sequenced in a study of cytomegalovirus exposure and HLA in healthy donors. The PCR used 60 Vbeta and 13 Jbeta primers. Profiling relied on immunoSEQ multiplex PCR, and the TCRdb table lists in-frame clones only, not all of them. Of about 130,000 clones in the sample, 74% are singletons; the top ten hold about 4.4%. The sample was PBMCs. The receptors shown here come from a woman aged 45-59 years in good health and CMV-seropositive.

The J gene is TRBJ2-7, the V gene TRBV18, with D possibly TRBD1 on 6 matching bases. V gave up 8 bases and J gave up 3 bases, with 8 bases separating them. The CDR3 consists of 11 residues. Germline V gene data show CDR1 as KGHSH and CDR2 as LQKENI. CDR3 sequence: CASRDIYEQYF. The CDR3, as DNA: TGTGCCAGCCGGGACATCTACGAGCAGTACTTC.

V gene TRBV7-7 combines with J gene TRBJ1-1; D not certain. Germline-derived CDR1 and CDR2 are SSHAT and FNYEAQ (reference sequence). The CDR3 runs 13 residues. V lost 1 base, J lost 7 bases, and 10 bases lay in between. The CDR3 reads CASSLEFLSEAFF. Written as DNA, the CDR3 is TGTGCCAGCAGCTTAGAGTTTTTGAGTGAAGCTTTCTTT.

The chain employs TRBV2 and TRBJ1-6; D might be TRBD1 (5 bases). Germline V CDR1 and CDR2: SNHLY, FYNNEI. The CDR3 loop spans 15 amino acids. The germline V and J ends were trimmed by 2 bases and 7 bases, with 12 bases remaining between them. The chain's CDR3 is CASSESQVHNSPLHF. The CDR3 region has the DNA TGTGCCAGCAGTGAATCACAGGTTCACAATTCACCCCTCCACTTT.

The chain is built from TRBV2 and TRBJ2-7, with 9 bases fitting TRBD1. Germline assignment: CDR1 SNHLY and CDR2 FYNNEI. Trimming at V came to 5 bases and at J to 3 bases, leaving 5 bases not matched to a gene. The CDR3 covers 14 residues. The CDR3 coding sequence is TGTGCCAGCAGTCGACAGGGGGGCATCTACGAGCAGTACTTC. This encodes CASSRQGGIYEQYF.

Remarks on this clone: The junction does not match germline at one end; this may be a read error. The rearrangement joins TRBV7-9 to TRBJ2-2; tentative D call: TRBD1 (6 bases). This CDR3 contains 16 residues. CDR1 and CDR2 (germline): SEHNR, FQNEAQ (reference sequence). CDR3 DNA: TGTTCCAGCAGCCACCACAGGGACACCTACACCGGGGAGCTGTTTTTT. Protein: CSSSHHRDTYTGELFF.

In this sample, this clone turned up a few times. The genes are TRBV28 and TRBJ1-2, with D perhaps matching TRBD1 (6 bases). The CDR3 spans 13 residues. Germline-derived CDR1 and CDR2 are MDHEN and SYDVKM. V lost 1 base and J 8 bases, leaving 11 bases between the germline ends. This chain's CDR3 is CASSLSGAIGYTF. The CDR3 nucleotides read TGTGCCAGCAGTTTATCAGGGGCGATAGGCTACACCTTC.

The gene calls are TRBV4-3 and TRBJ2-1; 10 nucleotides match TRBD2. V shed 1 base, J shed 0 bases, and the junction held 6 bases outside the gene matches. Germline V gene sequence: CDR1 LGHNA, CDR2 YSLEER. CDR3 length equals 18 residues. The CDR3, as DNA: TGCGCCAGCAGCCAAGTCGGAGCGGGGGGGAGCTCCTACAATGAGCAGTTCTTC. Translation gives CASSQVGAGGSSYNEQFF.

This clone was counted at least ten times. The chain joins TRBV2 to TRBJ2-7; no clear D gene. Looked up from germline, CDR1 is SNHLY and CDR2 is FYNNEI. Trimming left V 4 bases short and J 4 bases short, with 17 bases between. CDR3 length: 15 residues. The CDR3 is CASSVYAGDVYEQYF. The CDR3 DNA sequence: TGTGCCAGCAGTGTTTACGCAGGCGACGTGTACGAGCAGTACTTC.

The V gene is TRBV5-4, the J gene TRBJ1-1, with 9 bases identical to TRBD1. The CDR3 covers 16 residues. CDR1 SGHNT and CDR2 YYREEE come from the germline V gene (reference sequence). The J segment lost 0 bases and the V segment lost 0 bases, leaving 3 bases of the junction unmatched. This CDR3 reads CASSLEGQGLNTEAFF. The CDR3 DNA is TGTGCCAGCAGCTTGGAGGGACAGGGCTTGAACACTGAAGCTTTCTTT.

This chain connects TRBV18 to TRBJ1-3; weak D call: TRBD1 (5 bases). Between the trimmed V and J ends, which lost 3 bases and 4 bases, there was a span of 19 bases. This CDR3 region has 17 residues. CDR1 is KGHSH and CDR2 is LQKENI in the germline V gene. CDR3 sequence reads: CASSPRIQGEDGNTIYF. The CDR3 DNA follows: TGTGCCAGCTCACCGCGTATTCAGGGTGAAGACGGAAACACCATATATTTT.

V and J are TRBV5-4 and TRBJ1-5, with D perhaps matching TRBD1 (6 bases). This CDR3 has 16 amino acids. The germline CDR1 and CDR2 sequences are SGHNT and YYREEE (reference sequence). V lost 2 bases to trimming and J lost 0 bases, with 12 bases between them. CDR3 loop: CASSFGGANSNQPQHF. CDR3 sequence (DNA): TGTGCCAGCAGCTTTGGGGGGGCTAATAGCAATCAGCCCCAGCATTTT.

In DNA, the CDR3 is TGTGCCAGCAGTTACCCCCTAGGGACACAAGGCTACACCTTC. Translated: CASSYPLGTQGYTF. The chain is built from TRBV6-6 and TRBJ1-2; TRBD1 is a possible D gene (6 bases). This CDR3 spans 14 amino acids. CDR1 is MNHNY, CDR2 SVGAGI, per germline (reference sequence). With 2 bases removed from V and 8 bases from J, the gap between germline ends came to 15 bases.

The chain joins TRBV7-2 to TRBJ2-5, with TRBD2 identical over 7 bases. V gave up 5 bases and J gave up 3 bases; unmatched junction bases: 6. Germline V gene sequence: CDR1 SGHTA, CDR2 FQGNSA. This CDR3 spans 14 amino acids. CDR3 bases: TGTGCCAGCAGCCCAGCGGGGCCTGAAGAGACCCAGTACTTC. It translates to CASSPAGPEETQYF.

This chain uses TRBV10-1 with TRBJ2-1; 15 positions match TRBD2. Germline loops: CDR1 WNHNN, CDR2 SYGVQD (reference sequence). Unmatched junction bases numbered 0, after V lost 8 bases and J lost 7 bases. The CDR3 runs 13 residues. As DNA, the CDR3 is TGCGCCAGCGGACTAGCGGGGGGGAATGAGCAGTTCTTC. It specifies CASGLAGGNEQFF.

V and J are TRBV10-3 and TRBJ1-5, with 7 bases lining up with TRBD1. Germline CDR1 reads ENHRY; CDR2 reads SYGVKD. The CDR3 runs 14 residues. Losses at the gene ends were 6 bases for V and 7 bases for J; bases not matched to a gene: 9. The CDR3 loop is CAIRPTGAGQPQHF. CDR3 DNA: TGTGCCATCAGGCCAACAGGGGCGGGGCAGCCCCAGCATTTT.

This clone came up a few times. The chain employs TRBV29-1 and TRBJ1-2, with a weak D call TRBD1 (5 bases). Germline V gene sequence: CDR1 SQVTM, CDR2 ANQGSEA. The V end lost 7 bases, the J end lost 8 bases, and 17 bases lay between the germline ends. This CDR3 has 12 amino acids. The CDR3 is CSAPWSGDGYTF. The CDR3, as DNA: TGCAGCGCCCCATGGTCGGGGGACGGCTACACCTTC.

The CDR3, as DNA: TGTGCCAGCTCGTCGGGACTGGGGAAAGCCGAAGCTTTCTTT. It specifies CASSSGLGKAEAFF. The V call is TRBV18, the J call TRBJ1-1, with a possible D match to TRBD1 (5 bases). Trimming pared 6 bases from V and 8 bases from J, leaving 19 bases between. This CDR3 has 14 residues. The V gene's germline CDR1 is KGHSH and CDR2 LQKENI.

This chain links TRBV28 with TRBJ1-2, with TRBD1 matching 11 bases. The CDR3 spans 14 residues. CDR1 is MDHEN, CDR2 SYDVKM, per germline. V trimming: 2 bases; J trimming: 10 bases; junction bases outside the gene matches: 6. CDR3 sequence (DNA): TGTGCCAGCAGTTTAGATTGGACAGGGGGCGTCTACACCTTC. The encoded protein is CASSLDWTGGVYTF.

This clone was seen only once. The chain carries TRBV6-5 and TRBJ1-1; 7 bases map to TRBD1. Germline assignment: CDR1 MNHEY and CDR2 SVGAGI. V trimming: 5 bases; J trimming: 4 bases; junction bases outside the gene matches: 7. This CDR3 comprises 14 residues. This CDR3 is CASSRSNRGTEAFF. The CDR3 DNA reads TGTGCCAGCAGTCGATCAAACAGGGGCACTGAAGCTTTCTTT.

This clone was seen a single time. V gene TRBV19 combines with J gene TRBJ1-4, with TRBD1 matching 7 bases. The CDR3 covers 14 residues. Germline CDR1 and CDR2: LNHDA and SQIVND (reference sequence). CDR3: CATEAGTANEKLFF. CDR3 coding DNA: TGTGCTACAGAGGCCGGGACAGCTAATGAAAAACTGTTTTTT.